This TCR beta chain came from a study of OX40 agonist ivuxolimab in advanced cancers. Notes on the study in general: The study did not work out the antigen specificity of the expanded peripheral T cells. Researchers report that CD8+ T cells had, on average, more expanded clones than CD4+. Partial responders receiving 0.1-3.0 mg/kg showed among the lowest clonal expansion.

Germline V lookup: CDR1 SGHDN, CDR2 FVKESK. CDR3 length: 13 amino acids. V lost 2 bases and J lost 5; bases outside the gene matches: 2. The table came from immunoSEQ multiplex PCR; TCRdb's copy has only in-frame clones and leaves some out. The sample consists of 55,000 to 70,000 clones, about 85% of them appearing once. About this clone itself: Its antigen remains unidentified.

This receptor was identified in an adult with an advanced solid tumor such as melanoma, head and neck, liver or kidney cancer. The V call is TRBV14, the J call TRBJ2-5; 7 bases are shared with TRBD1. Sequencing was performed on CD4+ or CD8+ T cells sorted from blood, taken in a trial of the OX40 agonist ivuxolimab. The CDR3 DNA reads TGTGCCAGCAGCCAATACAGGGGTGAGACCCAGTACTTC. This encodes CASSQYRGETQYF.